A selection of T cell receptor beta chains follows, all from one sample in a study of PD-1 blockade in classical Hodgkin lymphoma. Generated by immunoSEQ multiplex PCR, the TCRdb table keeps only in-frame clones and is missing some. The sample contains approximately 61,000 clones, 70% to 90% of which appear only once. Sequencing was performed on peripheral blood mononuclear cells (PBMCs), taken before the fourth cycle of nivolumab. These receptors were obtained from a human donor with classical Hodgkin lymphoma. CDR3s include the opening cysteine and the closing phenylalanine or tryptophan. A D gene is named only where the DNA matches it firmly. Size tells how often a clone was seen (once, few, many) or the class of an expanded clone, and some rows leave it out.

d_call j_call v_call clone_size cdr3_aa
NA TRBJ1-2 TRBV9 NA CASSVAVNNYGYTF
NA TRBJ1-5 TRBV6-6 NA CASSYSGGSNQPQHF
TRBD1 TRBJ1-2 TRBV4-1 NA CASSQGVQGHYGYTF
TRBD1 TRBJ1-3 TRBV5-1 few CASSAQGARGNTIYF
NA TRBJ2-7 TRBV6-5 NA CASSYFSGPSYEQYF
TRBD1 TRBJ2-3 TRBV11-2 NA CASSPGTGGTDTQYF
NA TRBJ1-2 TRBV5-1 NA CASSLAGSYGYTF
NA TRBJ2-2 TRBV27 NA CASSSLEQNTGELFF
TRBD1 TRBJ1-1 TRBV7-8 NA CASSLWEGASSEAFF
NA TRBJ1-5 TRBV5-1 few CASSLTWNQPQHF
NA TRBJ2-7 TRBV11-2 NA CASSLVGYKRHEQYF